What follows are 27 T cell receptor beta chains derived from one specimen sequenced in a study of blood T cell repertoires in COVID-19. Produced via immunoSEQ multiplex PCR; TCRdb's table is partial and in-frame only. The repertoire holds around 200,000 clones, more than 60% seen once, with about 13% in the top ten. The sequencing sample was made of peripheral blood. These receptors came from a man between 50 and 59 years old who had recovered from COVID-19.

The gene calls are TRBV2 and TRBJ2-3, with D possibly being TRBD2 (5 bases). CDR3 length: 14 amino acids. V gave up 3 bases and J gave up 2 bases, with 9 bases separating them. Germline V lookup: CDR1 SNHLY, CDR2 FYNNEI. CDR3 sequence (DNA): TGTGCCAGCAGTGAGTGGGAGTCCACAGATACGCAGTATTTT. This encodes CASSEWESTDTQYF.

The CDR3 region is CASSSATGRTDTQYF. CDR3 coding DNA: TGTGCCAGCAGTTCCGCAACAGGGCGGACAGATACGCAGTATTTT. The chain joins TRBV27 to TRBJ2-3, with a possible D match to TRBD1 (6 bases). Germline CDR1 reads MNHEY; CDR2 reads SMNVEV (reference sequence). This CDR3 spans 15 amino acids. V lost 4 bases to trimming and J lost 3 bases, with 14 bases between them.

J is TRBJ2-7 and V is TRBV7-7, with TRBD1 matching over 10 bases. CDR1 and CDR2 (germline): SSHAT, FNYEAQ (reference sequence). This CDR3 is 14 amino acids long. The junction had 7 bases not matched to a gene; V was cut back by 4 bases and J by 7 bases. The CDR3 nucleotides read TGTGCCAGCAGCTCCGGGACAGGGGCTGGAGAGCAGTACTTC. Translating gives CASSSGTGAGEQYF. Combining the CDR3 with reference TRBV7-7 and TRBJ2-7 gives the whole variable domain GAGVSQSPRYKVTKRGQDVTLRCDPISSHATLYWYQQALGQGPEFLTYFNYEAQPDKSGLPSDRFSAERPEGSISTLTIQRTEQRDSAMYRCASSSGTGAGEQYFGPGTRLTVT.

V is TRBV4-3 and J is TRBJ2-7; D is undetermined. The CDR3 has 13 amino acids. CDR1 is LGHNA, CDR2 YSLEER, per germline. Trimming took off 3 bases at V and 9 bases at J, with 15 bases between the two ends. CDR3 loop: CASSQSGLEAQYF. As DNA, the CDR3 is TGCGCCAGCAGCCAGTCTGGGTTAGAGGCGCAGTACTTC.

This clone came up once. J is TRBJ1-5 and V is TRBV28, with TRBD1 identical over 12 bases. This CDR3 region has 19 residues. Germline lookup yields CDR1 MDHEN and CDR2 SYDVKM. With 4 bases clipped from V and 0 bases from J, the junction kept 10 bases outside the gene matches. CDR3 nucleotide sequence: TGTGCCAGCAGTTCGCTCGGGACAGGGGGCGGTCTTAGCAATCAGCCCCAGCATTTT. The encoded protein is CASSSLGTGGGLSNQPQHF.

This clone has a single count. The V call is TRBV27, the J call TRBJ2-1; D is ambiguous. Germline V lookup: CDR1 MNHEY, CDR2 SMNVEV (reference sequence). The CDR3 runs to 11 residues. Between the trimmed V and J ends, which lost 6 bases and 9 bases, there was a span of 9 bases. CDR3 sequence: CASRTTTEQFF. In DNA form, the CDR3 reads TGTGCCAGCAGAACTACCACTGAGCAGTTCTTC.

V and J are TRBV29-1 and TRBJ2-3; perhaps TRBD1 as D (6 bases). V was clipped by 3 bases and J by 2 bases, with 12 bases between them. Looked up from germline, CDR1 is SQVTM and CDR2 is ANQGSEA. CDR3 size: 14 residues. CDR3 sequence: CSVDTAGDTDTQYF. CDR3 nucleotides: TGCAGCGTTGATACGGCAGGGGACACAGATACGCAGTATTTT.

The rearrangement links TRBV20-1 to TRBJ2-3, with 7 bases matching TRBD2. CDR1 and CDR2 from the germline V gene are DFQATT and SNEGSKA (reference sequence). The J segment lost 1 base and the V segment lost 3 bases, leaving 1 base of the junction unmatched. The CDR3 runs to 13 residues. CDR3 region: CSASTSGTDTQYF. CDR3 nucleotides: TGCAGTGCTAGTACTAGCGGCACAGATACGCAGTATTTT.

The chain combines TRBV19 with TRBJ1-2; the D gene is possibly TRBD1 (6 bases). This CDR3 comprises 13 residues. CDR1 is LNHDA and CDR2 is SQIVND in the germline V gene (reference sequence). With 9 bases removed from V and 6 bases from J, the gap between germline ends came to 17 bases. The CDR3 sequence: CASTTGPLDGYTF. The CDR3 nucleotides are TGTGCCAGCACTACAGGGCCCCTGGATGGCTACACCTTC.

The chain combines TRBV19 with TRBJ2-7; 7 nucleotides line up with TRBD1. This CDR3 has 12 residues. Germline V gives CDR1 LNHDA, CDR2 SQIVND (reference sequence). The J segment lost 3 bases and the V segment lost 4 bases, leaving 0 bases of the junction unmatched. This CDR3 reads CASSNRGYEQYF. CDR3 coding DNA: TGTGCCAGTAGTAACAGGGGCTACGAGCAGTACTTC.

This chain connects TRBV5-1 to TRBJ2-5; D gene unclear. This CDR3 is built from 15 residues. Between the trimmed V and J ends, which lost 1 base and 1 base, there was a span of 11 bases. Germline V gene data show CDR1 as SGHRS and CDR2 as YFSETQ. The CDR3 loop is CASSLIRNSQETQYF. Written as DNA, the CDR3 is TGCGCCAGCAGCTTGATCCGTAACTCCCAAGAGACCCAGTACTTC.

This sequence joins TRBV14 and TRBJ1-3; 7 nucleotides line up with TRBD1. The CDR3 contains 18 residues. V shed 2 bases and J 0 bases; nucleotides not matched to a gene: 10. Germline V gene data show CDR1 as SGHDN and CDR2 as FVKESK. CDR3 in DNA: TGTGCCAGCAGCCAACTCTTTTCCTCAGGGGGCTCTGGAAACACCATATATTTT. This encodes CASSQLFSSGGSGNTIYF.

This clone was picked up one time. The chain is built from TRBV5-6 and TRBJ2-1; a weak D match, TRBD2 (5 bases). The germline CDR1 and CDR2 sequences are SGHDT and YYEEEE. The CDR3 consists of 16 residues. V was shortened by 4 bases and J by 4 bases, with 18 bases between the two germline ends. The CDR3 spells CASSPQTWRAYNEQFF. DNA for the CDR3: TGTGCCAGCAGCCCTCAGACTTGGCGGGCGTACAATGAGCAGTTCTTC.

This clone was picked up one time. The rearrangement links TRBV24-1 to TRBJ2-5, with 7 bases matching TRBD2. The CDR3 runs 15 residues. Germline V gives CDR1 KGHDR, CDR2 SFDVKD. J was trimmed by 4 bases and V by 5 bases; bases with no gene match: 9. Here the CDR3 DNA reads TGTGCCACCAGTGTTGGGCGGGGGTACGGAGAGACCCAGTACTTC. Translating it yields CATSVGRGYGETQYF.

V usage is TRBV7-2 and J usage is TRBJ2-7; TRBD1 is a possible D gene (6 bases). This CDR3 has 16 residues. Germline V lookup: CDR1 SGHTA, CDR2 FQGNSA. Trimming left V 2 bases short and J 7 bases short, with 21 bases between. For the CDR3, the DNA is TGTGCCAGCAGCTTAAACCTCAACCGGGCACAGGGAGAGCAGTACTTC. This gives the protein CASSLNLNRAQGEQYF.

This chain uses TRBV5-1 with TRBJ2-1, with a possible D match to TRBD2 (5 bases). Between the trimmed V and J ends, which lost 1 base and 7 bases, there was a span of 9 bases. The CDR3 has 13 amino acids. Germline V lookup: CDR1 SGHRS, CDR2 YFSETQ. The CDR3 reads CASSLTSLNEQFF. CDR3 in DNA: TGCGCCAGCAGCTTGACTAGTCTTAATGAGCAGTTCTTC.

The chain's CDR3 is CASSFFGGRAGTEAFF. Written as DNA, the CDR3 is TGTGCCAGCAGCTTCTTTGGTGGGCGGGCCGGGACTGAAGCTTTCTTT. The V call is TRBV7-3, the J call TRBJ1-1, with D unclear. CDR1 and CDR2 (germline): SGHTA, FQGTGA. CDR3 length equals 16 residues. V lost 3 bases, J lost 5 bases, and 19 bases lay in between. The variable domain in full, with the rest retrieved from reference TRBV7-3 and TRBJ1-1, is GAGVSQTPSNKVTEKGKYVELRCDPISGHTALYWYRQSLGQGPEFLIYFQGTGAADDSGLPNDRFFAVRPEGSVSTLKIQRTERGDSAVYLCASSFFGGRAGTEAFFGQGTRLTVV.

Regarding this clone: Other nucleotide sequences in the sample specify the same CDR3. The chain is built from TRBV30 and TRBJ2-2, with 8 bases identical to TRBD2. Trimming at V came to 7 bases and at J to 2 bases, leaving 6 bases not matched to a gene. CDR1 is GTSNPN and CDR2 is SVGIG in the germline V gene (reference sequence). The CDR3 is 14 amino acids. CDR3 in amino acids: CASGGGVNTGELFF. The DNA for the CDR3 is TGTGCCTCGGGAGGGGGGGTTAACACCGGGGAGCTGTTTTTT.

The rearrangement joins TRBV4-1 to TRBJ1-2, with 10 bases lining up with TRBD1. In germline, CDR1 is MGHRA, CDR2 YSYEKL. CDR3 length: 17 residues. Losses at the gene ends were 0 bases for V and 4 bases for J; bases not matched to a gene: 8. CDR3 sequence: CASSQEWTGGHLYGYTF. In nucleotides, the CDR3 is TGCGCCAGCAGCCAAGAATGGACAGGGGGGCATCTCTATGGCTACACCTTC.

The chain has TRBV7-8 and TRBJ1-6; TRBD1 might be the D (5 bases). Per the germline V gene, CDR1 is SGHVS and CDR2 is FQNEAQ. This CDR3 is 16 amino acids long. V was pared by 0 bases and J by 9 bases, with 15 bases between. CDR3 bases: TGTGCCAGCAGCTTAGCGGCGGGACCAGGTGGTTCACCCCTCCACTTT. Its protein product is CASSLAAGPGGSPLHF.

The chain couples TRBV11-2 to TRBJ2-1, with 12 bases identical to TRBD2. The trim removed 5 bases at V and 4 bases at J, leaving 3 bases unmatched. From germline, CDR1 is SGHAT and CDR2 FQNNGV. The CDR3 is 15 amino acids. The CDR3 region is CASSPTSGGYNEQFF. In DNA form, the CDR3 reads TGTGCCAGCAGCCCGACTAGCGGGGGTTACAATGAGCAGTTCTTC.

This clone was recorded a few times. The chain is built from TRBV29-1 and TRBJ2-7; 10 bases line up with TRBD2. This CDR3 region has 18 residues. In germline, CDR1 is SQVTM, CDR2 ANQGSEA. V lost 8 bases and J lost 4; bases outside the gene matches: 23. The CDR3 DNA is TGCAGCCCCGGGGAAGGACTAGCGGATCTTTGGGCCGAATACGAGCAGTACTTC. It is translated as CSPGEGLADLWAEYEQYF.

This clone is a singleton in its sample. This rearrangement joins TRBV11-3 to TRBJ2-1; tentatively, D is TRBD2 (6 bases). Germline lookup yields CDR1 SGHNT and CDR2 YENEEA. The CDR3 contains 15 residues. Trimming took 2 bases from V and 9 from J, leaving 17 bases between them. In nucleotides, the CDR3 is TGTGCCAGCAGCTTAACCCGACTAGATCGGAGTGAGCAGTTCTTC. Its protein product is CASSLTRLDRSEQFF.

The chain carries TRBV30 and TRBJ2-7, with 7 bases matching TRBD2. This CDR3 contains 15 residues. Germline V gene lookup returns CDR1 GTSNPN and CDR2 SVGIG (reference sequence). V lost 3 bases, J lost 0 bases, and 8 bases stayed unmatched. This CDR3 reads CAWRQGGGFSYEQYF. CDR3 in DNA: TGTGCCTGGAGGCAGGGCGGGGGATTCTCCTACGAGCAGTACTTC.

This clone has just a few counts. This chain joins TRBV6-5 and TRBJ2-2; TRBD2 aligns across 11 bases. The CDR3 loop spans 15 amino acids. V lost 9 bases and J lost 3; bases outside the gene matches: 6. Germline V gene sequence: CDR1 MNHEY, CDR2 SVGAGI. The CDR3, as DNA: TGTGCCAGTACGAAACTAGCGGGAGACACCGGGGAGCTGTTTTTT. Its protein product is CASTKLAGDTGELFF.

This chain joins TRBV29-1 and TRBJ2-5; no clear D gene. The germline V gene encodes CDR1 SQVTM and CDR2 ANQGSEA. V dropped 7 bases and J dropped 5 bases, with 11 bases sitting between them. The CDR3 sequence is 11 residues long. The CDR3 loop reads CSATLSETQYF. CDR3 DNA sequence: TGCAGCGCCACGCTAAGCGAGACCCAGTACTTC. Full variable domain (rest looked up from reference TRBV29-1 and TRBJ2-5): SAVISQKPSRDICQRGTSLTIQCQVDSQVTMMFWYRQQPGQSLTLIATANQGSEATYESGFVIDKFPISRPNLTFSTLTVSNMSPEDSSIYLCSATLSETQYFGPGTRLLVL.

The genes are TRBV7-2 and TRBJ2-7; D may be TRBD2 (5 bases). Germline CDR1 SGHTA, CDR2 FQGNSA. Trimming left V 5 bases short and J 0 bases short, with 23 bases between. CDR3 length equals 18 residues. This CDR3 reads CASSPGWRSAQSSYEQYF. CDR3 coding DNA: TGTGCCAGCAGCCCGGGTTGGAGGAGTGCCCAAAGCTCCTACGAGCAGTACTTC.